Described below is a single TCR beta chain sequence and its context. Antigen specificity is unknown. Germline-derived CDR1 and CDR2 are MNHNS and SASEGT. V lost 1 base and J lost 6, with 7 bases in between. This CDR3 has 14 residues. These data come from a study of T cell responses to AZD1222 COVID-19 vaccine. Study-wide results and limits: Donors were mostly white British, more females; clonal diversity possibly underestimated. When two AZD1222 doses had been given, Spike-specific TCR breadth and depth rose.

Clones were sequenced by immunoSEQ multiplex PCR, and TCRdb holds only the in-frame ones, with some missing. The data hold about 140,000 clones, with around 90% observed a single time. The sample consisted of peripheral blood, taken on day 0 of AZD1222 vaccination. This chain joins TRBV6-1 and TRBJ1-6, with D perhaps TRBD1 (6 bases). The source is an adult in good health. The CDR3 loop reads CASSEGGLNSPLHF. CDR3 sequence (DNA): TGTGCCAGCAGTGAAGGGGGGCTTAATTCACCCCTCCACTTT.